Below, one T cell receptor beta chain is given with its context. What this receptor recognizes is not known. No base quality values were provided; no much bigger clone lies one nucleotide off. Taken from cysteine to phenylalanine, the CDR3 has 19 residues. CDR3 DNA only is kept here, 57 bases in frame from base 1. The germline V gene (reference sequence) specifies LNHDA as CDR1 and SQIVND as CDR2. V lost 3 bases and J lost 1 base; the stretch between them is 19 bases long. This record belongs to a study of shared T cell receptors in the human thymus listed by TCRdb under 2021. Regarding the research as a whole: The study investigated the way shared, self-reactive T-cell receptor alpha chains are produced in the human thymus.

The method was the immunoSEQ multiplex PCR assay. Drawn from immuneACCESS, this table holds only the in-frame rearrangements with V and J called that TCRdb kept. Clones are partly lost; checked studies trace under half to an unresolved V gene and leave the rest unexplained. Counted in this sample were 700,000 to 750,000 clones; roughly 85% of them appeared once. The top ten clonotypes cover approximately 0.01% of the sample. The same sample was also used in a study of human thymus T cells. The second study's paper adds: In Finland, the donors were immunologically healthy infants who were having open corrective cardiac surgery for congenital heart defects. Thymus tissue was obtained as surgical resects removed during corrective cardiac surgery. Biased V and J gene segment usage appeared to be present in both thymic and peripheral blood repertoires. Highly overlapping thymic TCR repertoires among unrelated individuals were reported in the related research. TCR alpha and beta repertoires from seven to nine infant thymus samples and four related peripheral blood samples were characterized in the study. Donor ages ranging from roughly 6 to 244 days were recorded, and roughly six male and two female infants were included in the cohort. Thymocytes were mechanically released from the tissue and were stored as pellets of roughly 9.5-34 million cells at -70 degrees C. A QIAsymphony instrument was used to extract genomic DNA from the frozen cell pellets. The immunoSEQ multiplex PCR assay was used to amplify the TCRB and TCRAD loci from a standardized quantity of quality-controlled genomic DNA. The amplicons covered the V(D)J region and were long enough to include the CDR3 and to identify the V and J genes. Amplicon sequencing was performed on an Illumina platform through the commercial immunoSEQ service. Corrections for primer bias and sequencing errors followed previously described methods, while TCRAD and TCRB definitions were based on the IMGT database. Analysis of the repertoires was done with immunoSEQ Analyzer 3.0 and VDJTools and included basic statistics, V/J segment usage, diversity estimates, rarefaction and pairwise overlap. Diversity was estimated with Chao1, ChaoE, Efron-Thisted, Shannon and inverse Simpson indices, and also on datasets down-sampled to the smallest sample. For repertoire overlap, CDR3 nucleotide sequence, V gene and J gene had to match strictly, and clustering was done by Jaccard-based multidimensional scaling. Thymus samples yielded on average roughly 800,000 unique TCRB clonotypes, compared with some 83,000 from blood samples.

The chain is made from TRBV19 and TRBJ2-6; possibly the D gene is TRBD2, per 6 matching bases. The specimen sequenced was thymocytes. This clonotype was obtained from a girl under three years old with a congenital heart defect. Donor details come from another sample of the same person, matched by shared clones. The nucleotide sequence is TGTGCCAGTAGTATTGCTTTGGCGGGGTCTCAGTCTGGGGCCAACGTCCTGACTTTC. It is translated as CASSIALAGSQSGANVLTF.